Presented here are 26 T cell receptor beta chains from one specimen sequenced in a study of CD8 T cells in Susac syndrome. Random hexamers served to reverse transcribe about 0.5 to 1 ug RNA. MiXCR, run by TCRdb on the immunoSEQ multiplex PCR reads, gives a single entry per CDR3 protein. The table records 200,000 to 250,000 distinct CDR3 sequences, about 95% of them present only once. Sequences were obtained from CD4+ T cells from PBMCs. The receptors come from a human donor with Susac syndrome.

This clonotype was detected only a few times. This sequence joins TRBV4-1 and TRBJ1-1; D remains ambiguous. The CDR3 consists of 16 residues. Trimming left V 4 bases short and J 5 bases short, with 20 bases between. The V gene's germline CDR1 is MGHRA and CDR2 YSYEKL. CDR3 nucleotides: TGCGCCAGCAGCCCGTATGGCGCCCTATTAGAAACTGAAGCTTTCTTT. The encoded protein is CASSPYGALLETEAFF.

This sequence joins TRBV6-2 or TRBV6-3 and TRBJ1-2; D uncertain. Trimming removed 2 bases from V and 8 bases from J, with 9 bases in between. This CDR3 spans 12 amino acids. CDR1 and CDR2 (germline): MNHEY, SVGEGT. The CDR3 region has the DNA TGTGCCAGCAGTTACCCGACGGGAGGCTACACCTTC. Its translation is CASSYPTGGYTF.

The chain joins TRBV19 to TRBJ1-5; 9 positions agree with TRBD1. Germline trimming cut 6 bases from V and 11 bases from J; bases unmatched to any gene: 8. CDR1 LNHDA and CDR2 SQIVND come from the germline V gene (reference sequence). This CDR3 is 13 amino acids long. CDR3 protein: CASSPGQGTAQHF. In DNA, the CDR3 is TGTGCCAGTAGCCCGGGACAGGGCACGGCCCAGCATTTT.

In DNA, the CDR3 is TGTGCCTGGACGAGGGACATCCGGTCACCCCTCCACTTT. Protein sequence: CAWTRDIRSPLHF. V usage is TRBV30 and J usage is TRBJ1-6; weak D call: TRBD1 (6 bases). The CDR3 sequence is 13 residues long. The V end was cut by 4 bases, the J end by 10 bases, with 14 bases between. Germline V gives CDR1 GTSNPN, CDR2 SVGIG (reference sequence).

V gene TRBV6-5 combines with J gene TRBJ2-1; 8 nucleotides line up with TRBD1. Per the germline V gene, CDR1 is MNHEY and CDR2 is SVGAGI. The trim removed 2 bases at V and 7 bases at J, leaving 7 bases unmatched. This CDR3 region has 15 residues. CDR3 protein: CASSYVGTGRNEQFF. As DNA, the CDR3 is TGTGCCAGCAGTTACGTCGGGACAGGACGGAATGAGCAGTTCTTC.

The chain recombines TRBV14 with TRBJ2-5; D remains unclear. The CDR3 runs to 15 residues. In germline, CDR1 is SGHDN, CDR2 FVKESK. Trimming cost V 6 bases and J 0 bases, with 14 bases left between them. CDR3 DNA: TGTGCCAGCAGTTTAAACCTACAGTACCAAGAGACCCAGTACTTC. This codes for CASSLNLQYQETQYF.

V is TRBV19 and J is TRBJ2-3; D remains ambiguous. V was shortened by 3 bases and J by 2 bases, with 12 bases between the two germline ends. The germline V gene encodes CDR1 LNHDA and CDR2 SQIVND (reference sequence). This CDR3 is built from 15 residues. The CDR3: CASSINGLTTDTQYF. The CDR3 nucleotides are TGTGCCAGTAGTATTAATGGGCTCACCACAGATACGCAGTATTTT.

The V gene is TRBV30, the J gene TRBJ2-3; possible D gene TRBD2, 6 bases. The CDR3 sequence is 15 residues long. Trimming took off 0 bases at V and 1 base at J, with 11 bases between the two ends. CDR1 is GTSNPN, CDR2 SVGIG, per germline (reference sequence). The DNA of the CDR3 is TGTGCCTGGAGTGTTGCGGGGCCTGGCACAGATACGCAGTATTTT. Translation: CAWSVAGPGTDTQYF.

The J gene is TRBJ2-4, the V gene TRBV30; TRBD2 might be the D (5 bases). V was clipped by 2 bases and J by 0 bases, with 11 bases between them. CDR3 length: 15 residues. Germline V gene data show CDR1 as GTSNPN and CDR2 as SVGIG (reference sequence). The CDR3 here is CAWSREGLAKNIQYF. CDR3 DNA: TGTGCCTGGAGTCGAGAGGGTCTAGCCAAAAACATTCAGTACTTC.

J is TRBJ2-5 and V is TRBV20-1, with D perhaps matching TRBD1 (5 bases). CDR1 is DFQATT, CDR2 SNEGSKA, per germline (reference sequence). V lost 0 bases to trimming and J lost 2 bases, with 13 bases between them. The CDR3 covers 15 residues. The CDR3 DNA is TGCAGTGCTAGAGATAGGGCAGGGTGGCAAGAGACCCAGTACTTC. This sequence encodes CSARDRAGWQETQYF.

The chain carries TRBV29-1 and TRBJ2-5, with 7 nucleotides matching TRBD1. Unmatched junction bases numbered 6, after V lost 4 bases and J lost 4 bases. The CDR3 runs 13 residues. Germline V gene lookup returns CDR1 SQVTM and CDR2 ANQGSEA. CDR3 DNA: TGCAGCGTTGGGACGCCAGGGGGAGAGACCCAGTACTTC. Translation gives CSVGTPGGETQYF.

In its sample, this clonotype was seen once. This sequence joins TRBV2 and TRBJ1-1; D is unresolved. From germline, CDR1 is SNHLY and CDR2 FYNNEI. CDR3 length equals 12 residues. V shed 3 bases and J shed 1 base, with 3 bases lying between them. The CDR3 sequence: CASSDTNTEAFF. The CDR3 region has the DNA TGTGCCAGCAGTGACACGAACACTGAAGCTTTCTTT.

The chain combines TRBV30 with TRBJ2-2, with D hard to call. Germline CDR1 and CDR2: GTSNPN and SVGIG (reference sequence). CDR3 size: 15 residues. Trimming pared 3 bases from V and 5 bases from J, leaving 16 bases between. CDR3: CAWRLFTDKTGELFF. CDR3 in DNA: TGTGCCTGGAGACTCTTCACGGATAAGACCGGGGAGCTGTTTTTT.

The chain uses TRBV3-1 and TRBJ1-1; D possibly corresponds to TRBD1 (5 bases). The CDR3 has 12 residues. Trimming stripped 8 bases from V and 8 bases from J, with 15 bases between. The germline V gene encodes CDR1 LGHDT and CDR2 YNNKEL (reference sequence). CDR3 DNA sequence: TGTGCCAGCCTCTCCCTTCGGGGGGAAGCTTTCTTT. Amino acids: CASLSLRGEAFF.

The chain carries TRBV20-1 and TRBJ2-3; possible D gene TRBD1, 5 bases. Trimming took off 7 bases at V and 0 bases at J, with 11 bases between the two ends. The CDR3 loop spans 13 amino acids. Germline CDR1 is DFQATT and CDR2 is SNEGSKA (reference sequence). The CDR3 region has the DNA TGCAGTGTTTTGGGGCCTAGCACAGATACGCAGTATTTT. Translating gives CSVLGPSTDTQYF.

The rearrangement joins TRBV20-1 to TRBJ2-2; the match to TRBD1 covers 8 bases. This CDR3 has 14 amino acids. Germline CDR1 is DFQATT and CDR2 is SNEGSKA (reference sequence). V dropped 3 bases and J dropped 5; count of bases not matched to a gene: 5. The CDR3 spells CSASRDRRTGELFF. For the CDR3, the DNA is TGCAGTGCTAGCCGGGACAGGAGAACCGGGGAGCTGTTTTTT.

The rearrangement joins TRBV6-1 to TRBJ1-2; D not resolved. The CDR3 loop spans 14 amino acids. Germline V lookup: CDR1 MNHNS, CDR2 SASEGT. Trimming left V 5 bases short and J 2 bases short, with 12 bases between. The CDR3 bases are TGTGCCAGCAGTTTCGTCGACTCGAACTATGGCTACACCTTC. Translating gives CASSFVDSNYGYTF.

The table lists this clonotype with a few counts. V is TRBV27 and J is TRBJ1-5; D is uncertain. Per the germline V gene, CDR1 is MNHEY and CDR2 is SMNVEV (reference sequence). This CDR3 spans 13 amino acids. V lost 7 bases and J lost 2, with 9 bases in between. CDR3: CASKDQGNQPQHF. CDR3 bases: TGTGCCAGCAAGGATCAGGGCAATCAGCCCCAGCATTTT.

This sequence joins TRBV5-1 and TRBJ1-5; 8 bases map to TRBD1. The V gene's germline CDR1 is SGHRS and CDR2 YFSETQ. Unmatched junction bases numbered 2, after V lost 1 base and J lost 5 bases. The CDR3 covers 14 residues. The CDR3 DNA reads TGCGCCAGCAGCTTGTCGACAGGGGATCAGCCCCAGCATTTT. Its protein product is CASSLSTGDQPQHF.

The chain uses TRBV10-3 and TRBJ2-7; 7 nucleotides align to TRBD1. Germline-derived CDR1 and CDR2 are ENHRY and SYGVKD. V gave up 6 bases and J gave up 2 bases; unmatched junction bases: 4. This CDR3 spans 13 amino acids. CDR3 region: CAISRDSAYEQYF. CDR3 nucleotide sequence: TGTGCCATCAGCCGGGACAGCGCCTACGAGCAGTACTTC.

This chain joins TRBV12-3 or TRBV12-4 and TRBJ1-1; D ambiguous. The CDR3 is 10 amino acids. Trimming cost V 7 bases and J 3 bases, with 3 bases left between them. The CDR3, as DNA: TGTGCCAGCACCTACACTGAAGCTTTCTTT. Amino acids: CASTYTEAFF.

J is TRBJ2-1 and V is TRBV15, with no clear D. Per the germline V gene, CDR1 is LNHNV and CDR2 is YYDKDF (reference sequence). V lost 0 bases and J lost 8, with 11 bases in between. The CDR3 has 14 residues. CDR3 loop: CATSRDFRAHEQFF. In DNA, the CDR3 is TGTGCCACCAGCAGAGATTTTAGGGCACATGAGCAGTTCTTC.

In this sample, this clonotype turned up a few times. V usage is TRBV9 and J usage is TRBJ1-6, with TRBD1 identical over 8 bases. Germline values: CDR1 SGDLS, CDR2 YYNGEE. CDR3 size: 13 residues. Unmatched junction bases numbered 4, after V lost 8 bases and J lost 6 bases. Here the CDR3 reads CASKGQGNSPLHF. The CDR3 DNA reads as TGTGCCAGTAAAGGACAGGGTAATTCACCCCTCCACTTT.

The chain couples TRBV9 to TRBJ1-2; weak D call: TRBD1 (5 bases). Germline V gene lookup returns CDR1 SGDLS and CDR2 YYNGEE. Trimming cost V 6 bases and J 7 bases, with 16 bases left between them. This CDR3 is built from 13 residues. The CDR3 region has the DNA TGTGCCAGCAAACCCGCCCGGGGGGGTGGCTACACCTTC. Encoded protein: CASKPARGGGYTF.

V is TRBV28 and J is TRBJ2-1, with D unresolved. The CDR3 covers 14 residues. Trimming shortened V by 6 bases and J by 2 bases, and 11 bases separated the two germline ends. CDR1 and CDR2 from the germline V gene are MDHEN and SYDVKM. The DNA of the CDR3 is TGTGCCAGCAGCGACACTTGGGCCTACAATGAGCAGTTCTTC. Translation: CASSDTWAYNEQFF.

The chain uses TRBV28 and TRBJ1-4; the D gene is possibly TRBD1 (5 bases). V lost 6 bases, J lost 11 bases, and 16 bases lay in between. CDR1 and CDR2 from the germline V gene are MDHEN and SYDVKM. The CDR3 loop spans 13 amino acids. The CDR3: CASSVGTTRKLFF. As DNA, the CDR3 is TGTGCCAGCAGCGTAGGGACCACTCGTAAACTGTTTTTT.